The TCR beta chain described here comes from a study of response to subunit inactivated influenza vaccine. General observations from the study: Authors suggested each seasonal influenza vaccination recruits few new T cells.

TCRdb re-analysed the RT-PCR reads in MiXCR, keeping a single row per CDR3 protein. Of 450,000 to 600,000 distinct CDR3 sequences in the sample, 16% are singletons; the top ten hold 3%. The V gene's germline CDR1 is ENHRY and CDR2 SYGVKD. The CDR3 length is 15 residues. Trimming at V came to 6 bases and at J to 0 bases, leaving 7 bases not matched to a gene. To note about this clonotype: No antigen is known for it.

This TCR was recovered from a man aged 45-69 years who received an inactivated influenza vaccine. Sequencing was performed on CD4+ T cells sorted from PBMCs, taken less than 30 months after vaccination. This chain uses TRBV10-3 with TRBJ1-1; 7 positions agree with TRBD1. The chain's CDR3 is CAISGGQRMNTEAFF. Here the CDR3 DNA reads TGTGCCATCAGCGGGGGACAGCGTATGAACACTGAAGCTTTCTTT.